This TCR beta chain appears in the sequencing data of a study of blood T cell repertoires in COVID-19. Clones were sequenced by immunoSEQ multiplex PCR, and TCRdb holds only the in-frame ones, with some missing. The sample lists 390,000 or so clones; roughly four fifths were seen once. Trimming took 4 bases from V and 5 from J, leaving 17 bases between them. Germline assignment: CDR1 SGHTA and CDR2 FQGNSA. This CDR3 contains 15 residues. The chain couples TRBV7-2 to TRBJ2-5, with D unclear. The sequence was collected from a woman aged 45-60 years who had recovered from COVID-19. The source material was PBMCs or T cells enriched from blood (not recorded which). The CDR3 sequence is CASSSQTQTGETQYF. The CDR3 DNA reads TGTGCCAGCAGCTCTCAGACTCAAACCGGGGAGACCCAGTACTTC.